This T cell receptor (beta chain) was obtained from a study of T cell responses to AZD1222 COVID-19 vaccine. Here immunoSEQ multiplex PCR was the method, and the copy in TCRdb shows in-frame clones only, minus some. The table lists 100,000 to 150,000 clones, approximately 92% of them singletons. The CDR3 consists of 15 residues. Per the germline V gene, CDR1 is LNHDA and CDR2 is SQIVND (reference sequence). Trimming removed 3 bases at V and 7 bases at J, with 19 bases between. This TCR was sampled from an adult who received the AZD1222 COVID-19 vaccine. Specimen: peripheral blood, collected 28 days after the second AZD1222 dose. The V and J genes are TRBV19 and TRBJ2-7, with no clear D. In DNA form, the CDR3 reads TGTGCCAGTAGTATGGCGGCCAGCCAGCTTTTGGAGCAGTACTTC. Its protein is CASSMAASQLLEQYF.